This TCR beta chain appears in the sequencing data of a study of beta chain features in type 1 diabetes. Study context: Cells sorted and examined across all samples totaled roughly 98 million. General study findings and limits: Junctions at VDJ sites from type 1 diabetes patients had fewer insertions and more deletions. Within each of all four CD4+ subsets, Type 1 diabetes patients had TCRB CDR3s that were moderately but significantly shorter. For TCRB rearrangement, an influence of HLA type remained unresolved here.

The trim removed 4 bases at V and 3 bases at J, leaving 12 bases unmatched. The germline gives CDR1 SGHVT, CDR2 SQSDAQ. The CDR3 spans 17 residues. The authors reverse transcribed all of the isolated RNA, so sequencing captured expressed TCRB transcripts. TCRdb's table, derived via immunoSEQ multiplex PCR, lists solely in-frame clones and lacks some. The table shows around 710,000 clones, with around an eighth occurring only once. Regarding this clone: The antigen remains undetermined.

Every donor provided one heparinised blood draw, which averaged about 110 mL. The chain uses TRBV7-4 and TRBJ2-7; 10 bases align to TRBD1. The sequenced sample was naive CD4+ T cells from blood. The clonotype originates from a man younger than 40 with type 1 diabetes. For the CDR3, the DNA is TGTGCCAGCAGCTGCCCCATCCGGGACAGGGGCCACTACGAGCAGTACTTC. It is translated as CASSCPIRDRGHYEQYF.